This T cell receptor (beta chain) was recovered during a study of blood T cell repertoires in COVID-19 (dated by TCRdb to 2020 to 2021). Regarding the complete study: Samples covering the acute and convalescent phases of COVID-19 were provided by collaborators in the United States, Italy and Spain. The dataset comprised deeply sampled blood TCRbeta repertoires from subjects exposed to, actively infected with, or recovered from COVID-19. Samples were obtained from the ongoing ImmuneRACE study (first 160 participants) and from about 1,300 subjects provided by 6 global collaborators. The material from the prospective study consisted of cDNA or gDNA derived from T cells, B-cell-depleted T cells, or PBMCs. The repertoires were made available in a free public database intended to serve as a resource for research on the immune response to SARS-CoV-2. Where available, HLA class I and class II types were taken from metadata supplied by the sample provider and were not determined by assay-based typing. A de-identified subject ID, COVID-19 status, age in years and sex were almost always included in the sample metadata. Here is what the overall study found, with its caveats: How much clinical and demographic metadata was included differed by source and by participant, and the metadata was provided uncurated.

This clone was observed a few times. The antigen this receptor binds is unknown. No qualities accompany the bases; no much larger clone lies one base away. The CDR3 has 14 amino acids, counting the end cysteine and phenylalanine. Solely the CDR3 DNA is kept, with 42 bases framed from the first base. Taken from the germline V gene, the CDR1 and CDR2 loops are SGHNT and YENEEA. V and J lose 3 bases and 5 bases, and a span of 13 bases separates them. TCRbeta CDR3 regions were amplified from genomic DNA by means of the immunoSEQ Assay, a bias-controlled multiplex PCR. In the original analysis: The number of nucleated cells in each sample was estimated by amplification of reference gene primers within the assay. Sequence reads were collapsed and filtered to measure the absolute abundance of every unique TCRbeta CDR3 rearrangement. For each sample, productive Simpson clonality was calculated as the square root of Simpson's diversity index across productive rearrangements. In TCRdb, the immuneACCESS table is reduced to in-frame sequences with V and J assigned. These tables do not hold every clone; where another copy was compared, an unresolved V gene accounts for under half, and the others remain unexplained. That table furnishes V, J and clone size, whereas the DNA furnished D and trimming. The sample table lists 60,000 to 65,000 clones, approximately 77% of them with a count of one. The ten most abundant clones make up around 4.8% of the sample.

One collaborating source in Seattle enrolled patients while the patients were actively infected and followed the patients over time throughout the course of disease. The collaborating institutions used their own protocols to collect whole blood in K2EDTA tubes. For TCRbeta analysis, collaborators shipped samples in one of three forms: frozen whole blood, isolated PBMCs, or DNA extracted from either of those sample types. The clonotype was recovered from a woman in her 70s with COVID-19, enrolled during active disease. The rearrangement combines TRBV11-3 with TRBJ1-1; the D gene lacks a confident call. Input material: peripheral blood. In nucleotides, the sequence is TGTGCCAGCAGCTTCAGGAGGAACAAGACTGAAGCTTTCTTT. Its coded protein is CASSFRRNKTEAFF.